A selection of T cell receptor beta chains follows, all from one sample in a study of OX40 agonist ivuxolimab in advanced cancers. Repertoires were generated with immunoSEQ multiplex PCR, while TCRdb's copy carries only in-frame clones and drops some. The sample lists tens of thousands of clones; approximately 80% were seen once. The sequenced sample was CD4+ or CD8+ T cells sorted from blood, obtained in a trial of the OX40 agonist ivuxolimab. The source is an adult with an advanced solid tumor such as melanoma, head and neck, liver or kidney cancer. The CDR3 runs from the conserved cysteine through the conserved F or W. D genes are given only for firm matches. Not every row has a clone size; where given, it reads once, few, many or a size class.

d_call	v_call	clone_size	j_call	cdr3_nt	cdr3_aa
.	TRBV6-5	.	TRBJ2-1	TGTGCCAGCAGTTACTGGGGTGGTGAGCAGTTCTTC	CASSYWGGEQFF
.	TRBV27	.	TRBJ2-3	TGTGCCAGCAGTTTACCCGGGAGAGATACGCAGTATTTT	CASSLPGRDTQYF
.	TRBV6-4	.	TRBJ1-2	TGTGCCAGCCCCTGGAGAGGGAGCTATGGCTACACCTTC	CASPWRGSYGYTF
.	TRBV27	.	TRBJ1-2	TGTGCCAGCAGTCCGGACATGAGAGGCTACACCTTC	CASSPDMRGYTF
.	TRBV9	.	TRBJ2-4	TGTGCCAGCAGCGTAGGGCGGGCCCCAAACATTCAGTACTTC	CASSVGRAPNIQYF
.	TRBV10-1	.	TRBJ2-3	TGCGCCAGCAGTTGGGCCAGCGAGGCAGATACGCAGTATTTT	CASSWASEADTQYF
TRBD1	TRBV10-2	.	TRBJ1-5	TGCGCCAGCAGCGTTGGAGCAGGGGGTCAGCCCCAGCATTTT	CASSVGAGGQPQHF
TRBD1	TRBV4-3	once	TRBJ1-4	TGCGCCAGCAGCCAAGATGGTACGGGACAGGGAACTAATGAAAAACTGTTTTTT	CASSQDGTGQGTNEKLFF
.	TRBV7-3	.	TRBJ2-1	TGTGCCAGCAGCCCATGGGGGGGGGCACATGAGCAGTTCTTC	CASSPWGGAHEQFF
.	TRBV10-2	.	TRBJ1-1	TGCGCCAGCACCGCAGGGACGGGGACTGAAGCTTTCTTT	CASTAGTGTEAFF
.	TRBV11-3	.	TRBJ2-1	TGTGCCAGCAGCAATTACAATGAGCAGTTCTTC	CASSNYNEQFF
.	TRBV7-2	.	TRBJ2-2	TGTGCCAGCAGCTTAGCCCCCCGGCTGTTTTTT	CASSLAPRLFF
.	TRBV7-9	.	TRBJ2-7	TGTGCCAGCAGCTTAGAGGGACGGAATTACGAGCAGTACTTC	CASSLEGRNYEQYF
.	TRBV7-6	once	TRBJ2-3	TGTGCCAGCAGCTCTACAGGTACAGATACGCAGTATTTT	CASSSTGTDTQYF
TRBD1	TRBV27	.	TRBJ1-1	TGTGCCAGCAGTTTAGATCAGGGGGCGGAAGCTTTCTTT	CASSLDQGAEAFF
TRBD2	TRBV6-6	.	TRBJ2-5	TGTGCCAGCACCCCACTAGCGGTTCAAGAGACCCAGTACTTC	CASTPLAVQETQYF
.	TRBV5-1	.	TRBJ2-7	TGCGCCAGCAGCTTGGCAGGGCTCGCCTACGAGCAGTACTTC	CASSLAGLAYEQYF
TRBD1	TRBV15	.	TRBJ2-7	TGTGCCACCAGCAGACCCCCGGGACAGGGGATCTACGAGCAGTACTTC	CATSRPPGQGIYEQYF
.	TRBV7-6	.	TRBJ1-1	TGTGCCAGCAGCCCCCGGGCGGGGGCACGGACTGAAGCTTTCTTT	CASSPRAGARTEAFF
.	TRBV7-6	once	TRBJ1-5	TGTGCCAGCAGCTTAGCGGAGGGACAGCCCCAGCATTTT	CASSLAEGQPQHF
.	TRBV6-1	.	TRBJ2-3	TGTGCCAGCAGTGAGATAGAAGGGGCGCAGTATTTT	CASSEIEGAQYF
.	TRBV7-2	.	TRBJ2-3	TGTGCCAGCAGCCCACGGGAAGGCAGGGAATGGGATACGCAGTATTTT	CASSPREGREWDTQYF
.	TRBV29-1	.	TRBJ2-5	TGCAGCGTTGACGCGAAAGAGACCCAGTACTTC	CSVDAKETQYF
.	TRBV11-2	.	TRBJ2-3	TGTGCCAGCAGCCGTAGACAGAAAGATACGCAGTATTTT	CASSRRQKDTQYF
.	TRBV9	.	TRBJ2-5	TGTGCCAGCAGCTCCGGGAGAGTCCAAGAGACCCAGTACTTC	CASSSGRVQETQYF
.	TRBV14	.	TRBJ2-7	TGTGCCAGCAGCCAAGAATGGGTCGAGTCAGGGTCCTACGAGCAGTACTTC	CASSQEWVESGSYEQYF
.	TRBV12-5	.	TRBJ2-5	TGTGCTAGCTTCGAAAACCAAGAGACCCAGTACTTC	CASFENQETQYF
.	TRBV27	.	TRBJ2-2	TGTGCCAGCAGTTTATCCTCAGACACCGGGGAGCTGTTTTTT	CASSLSSDTGELFF
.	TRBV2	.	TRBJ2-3	TGTGCCAGCAGTGAGGCACCTACCACAGATACGCAGTATTTT	CASSEAPTTDTQYF
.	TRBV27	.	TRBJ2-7	TGTGCCAGCAGCCCGACAGTTCCCTACGAGCAGTACTTC	CASSPTVPYEQYF
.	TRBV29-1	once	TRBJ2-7	TGCAGCGTTGAAGATCTTCGAGGGGGACCGTCCGAGCAGTACTTC	CSVEDLRGGPSEQYF
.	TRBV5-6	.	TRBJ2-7	TGTGCCAGCAGCTTGTCACTTAGCTCCTACGAGCAGTACTTC	CASSLSLSSYEQYF
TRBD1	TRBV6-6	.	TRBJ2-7	TGTGCCAGCAGTCCTAACCGACAGGGGGCTTCCTACGAGCAGTACTTC	CASSPNRQGASYEQYF
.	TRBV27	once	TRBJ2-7	TGTGCCAGCAGTTCGGACAGATACTACGAGCAGTACTTC	CASSSDRYYEQYF
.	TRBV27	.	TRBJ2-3	TGTGCCAGCAGTTTATTGGGCACAGATACGCAGTATTTT	CASSLLGTDTQYF
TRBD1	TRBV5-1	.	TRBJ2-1	TGCGCCAGCAGCTTGAGGACAGGGGCGTACAATGAGCAGTTCTTC	CASSLRTGAYNEQFF
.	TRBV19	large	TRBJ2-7	TGTGCCAGTACCCCCTTCGGCAGCTCCTACGAGCAGTACTTC	CASTPFGSSYEQYF
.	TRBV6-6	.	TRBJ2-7	TGTGCCATCAGGGACACCTACGAGCAGTACTTC	CAIRDTYEQYF
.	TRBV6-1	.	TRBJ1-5	TGTGCCACCGGGTGGGCAGCTGATAGCAATCAGCCCCAGCATTTT	CATGWAADSNQPQHF
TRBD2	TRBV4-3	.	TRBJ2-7	TGCGCCAGCAGCCAAGATAGGACAGGGAGGACTAGCGGGAGGGATGGGCAGTACTTC	CASSQDRTGRTSGRDGQYF
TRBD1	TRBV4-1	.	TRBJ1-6	TGCGCCAGCAGCCAAGTGACAGGGGGAAGTAGGTCACCCCTCCACTTT	CASSQVTGGSRSPLHF
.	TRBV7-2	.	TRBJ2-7	TGTGCCAGCAGCTTAGCGCAGTGGACGGACACCTACGAGCAGTACTTC	CASSLAQWTDTYEQYF
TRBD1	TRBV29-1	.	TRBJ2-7	TGCAGCGTTGAAGGGACAGGGGCCTCCTACGAGCAGTACTTC	CSVEGTGASYEQYF
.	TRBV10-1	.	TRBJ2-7	TGCGCCAGCAGTGAGAGGGCAGGGGCGGGAGAGCAGTACTTC	CASSERAGAGEQYF
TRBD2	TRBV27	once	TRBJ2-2	TGTGCCAGCAGTTGGGGAGCGGGGGGAAACACCGGGGAGCTGTTTTTT	CASSWGAGGNTGELFF
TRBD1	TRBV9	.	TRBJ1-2	TGTGCCAGCAGCGTAGGAGCGGACAGGGCGGGGAGTAGCTATGGCTACACCTTC	CASSVGADRAGSSYGYTF